Listed below are T cell receptor beta chains from one sample, sequenced in a study of T cell repertoires in aging, cancer and after chemotherapy. From the multiplex PCR reads, TCRdb called clonotypes with MiXCR, one entry per CDR3 protein. The data hold 450 to 550 distinct CDR3 sequences, with roughly 35% observed a single time. The sequencing sample was made of blood. The receptor set was obtained from a human donor with a solid tumor. Each CDR3 is given with its conserved first and last residue. D genes are given only for firm matches. A clone size is listed for some rows: how often the clone was seen (once, few, many), or a class if it is expanded.

clone_size,d_call,v_call,j_call,cdr3_aa,cdr3_nt
.,.,TRBV30,TRBJ1-4,CAWNGAANEKLFF,TGTGCCTGGAACGGGGCGGCTAATGAAAAACTGTTTTTT
.,TRBD1,TRBV7-2,TRBJ2-3,CASRRGQGPDTQYF,TGTGCCAGCAGAAGAGGACAGGGGCCAGATACGCAGTATTTT
.,.,TRBV6-6,TRBJ2-3,CASSYGPDTQYF,TGTGCCAGCAGTTACGGTCCAGATACGCAGTATTTT
few,TRBD1,TRBV7-2,TRBJ1-1,CASRQGGNTEAFF,TGTGCCAGCAGACAGGGGGGGAACACTGAAGCTTTCTTT
.,TRBD2,TRBV5-8,TRBJ2-3,CASSLGTRLSTQYF,TGTGCCAGCAGCTTGGGGACTAGGTTGAGTACGCAGTATTTT
few,TRBD1,TRBV15,TRBJ1-1,CATSRRTGLHVTEAFF,TGTGCCACCAGCAGAAGGACAGGGCTCCATGTAACTGAAGCTTTCTTT
large,.,TRBV6-5,TRBJ1-1,CASSYGAGLTEAFF,TGTGCCAGCAGTTACGGGGCAGGGCTCACTGAAGCTTTCTTT
.,.,TRBV20-1,TRBJ1-2,CSARETSNYGYTF,TGCAGTGCTAGAGAAACCTCTAACTATGGCTACACCTTC
.,.,TRBV7-2,TRBJ2-6,CASSRRAVSGANVLTF,TGTGCCAGCTCACGGAGGGCCGTCTCTGGGGCCAACGTCCTGACTTTC
few,.,TRBV27,TRBJ1-5,CASRIGGGPNQPQHF,TGTGCCAGCAGAATAGGAGGGGGGCCCAATCAGCCCCAGCATTTT
.,.,TRBV20-1,TRBJ2-7,CSASPPGSSYEQYF,TGCAGTGCTAGTCCCCCGGGAAGCTCCTACGAGCAGTACTTC
large,.,TRBV5-6,TRBJ2-7,CASSLAVGRAYEQYF,TGTGCCAGCAGCTTGGCGGTCGGGCGGGCCTACGAGCAGTACTTC
.,TRBD1,TRBV5-1,TRBJ1-1,CASSGQQGMNTEAFF,TGCGCCAGCAGCGGGCAACAGGGGATGAACACTGAAGCTTTCTTT
large,.,TRBV7-2,TRBJ1-1,CASSLRQAGEAFF,TGTGCCAGCAGCTTAAGACAGGCTGGTGAAGCTTTCTTT
.,.,TRBV7-9,TRBJ2-7,CASSFRAGSSGYEQYF,TGTGCCAGCAGCTTCCGGGCAGGCAGTTCGGGGTACGAGCAGTACTTC
hyperexpanded,.,TRBV6-5,TRBJ2-7,CASSYSFLATYEQYF,TGTGCCAGCAGTTACTCGTTCCTAGCCACCTACGAGCAGTACTTC
.,.,TRBV6-5,TRBJ2-1,CASTNGGNEQFF,TGTGCCAGCACGAATGGGGGCAATGAGCAGTTCTTC
few,TRBD2,TRBV7-2,TRBJ2-1,CASSLRLAGGPYNEQFF,TGTGCCAGCAGCTTAAGACTAGCGGGGGGCCCCTACAATGAGCAGTTCTTC
large,.,TRBV11-2,TRBJ1-2,CASSSSRANYGYTF,TGTGCCAGCAGCTCGTCCAGGGCTAACTATGGCTACACCTTC
.,.,TRBV7-2,TRBJ1-2,CASSSPGTVTFFYGYTF,TGTGCCAGCAGCTCACCGGGGACGGTCACCTTCTTCTATGGCTACACCTTC
hyperexpanded,TRBD1,TRBV6-5,TRBJ2-7,CASSRGQAYEQYF,TGTGCCAGCAGTCGCGGACAGGCCTACGAGCAGTACTTC
.,.,TRBV7-9,TRBJ2-1,CASSLGTIPYNEQFF,TGTGCCAGCAGCTTAGGTACCATCCCCTACAATGAGCAGTTCTTC
.,.,TRBV27,TRBJ2-7,CASSLRSPGDEQYF,TGTGCCAGCAGTCTCCGGTCTCCCGGGGACGAGCAGTACTTC
large,.,TRBV7-2,TRBJ2-7,CASSPVPLSAHEQYF,TGTGCCAGCAGTCCTGTCCCACTTAGCGCCCACGAGCAGTACTTC
.,.,TRBV20-1,TRBJ1-2,CSGGEGSYYGYTF,TGCAGTGGTGGAGAGGGCAGCTACTATGGCTACACCTTC
large,.,TRBV6-2/TRBV6-3,TRBJ2-7,CASSYATDGGVYEQYF,TGTGCCAGCAGTTACGCGACGGACGGCGGGGTGTACGAGCAGTACTTC
few,TRBD1,TRBV6-2/TRBV6-3,TRBJ2-2,CASNIQGDTGELFF,TGTGCCAGCAACATACAGGGGGACACCGGGGAGCTGTTTTTT
large,TRBD1,TRBV6-5,TRBJ2-5,CASSYSNQGAETQYF,TGTGCCAGCAGTTACTCTAACCAGGGGGCTGAGACCCAGTACTTC
large,.,TRBV5-6,TRBJ2-6,CASSLGRARGANVLTF,TGTGCCAGCAGCTTGGGTAGGGCGAGAGGGGCCAACGTCCTGACTTTC
few,TRBD2,TRBV10-1,TRBJ2-7,CASSFLGLAGEEGIYEQYF,TGCGCCAGCTCCTTTTTAGGACTAGCGGGAGAGGAGGGGATTTACGAGCAGTACTTC
large,.,TRBV6-5,TRBJ1-2,CASRGGWGDGGYTF,TGTGCCAGCAGGGGGGGTTGGGGCGACGGTGGCTACACCTTC
.,TRBD1,TRBV18,TRBJ1-1,CASSGQGLSTEAFF,TGTGCCAGCTCAGGACAGGGGCTCAGCACTGAAGCTTTCTTT
.,TRBD2,TRBV20-1,TRBJ2-2,CSARTSGTHTVELFF,TGCAGTGCAAGGACTAGCGGGACGCACACCGTGGAGCTGTTTTTT